This T cell receptor beta chain is from a study of blood T cell repertoires in COVID-19. Per the germline V gene, CDR1 is GTSNPN and CDR2 is SVGIG (reference sequence). J lost 2 bases, V lost 8 bases, and 11 bases had no gene match. The CDR3 contains 14 residues. Generated by immunoSEQ multiplex PCR, the TCRdb table keeps only in-frame clones and is missing some. The sample lists 150,000 to 200,000 clones, around 87% seen once, with around 2.5% in the top ten. Material for sequencing was peripheral blood. The clonotype originates from a man in his forties with active or convalescent COVID-19. The chain couples TRBV30 to TRBJ1-2; 7 bases map to TRBD1. CDR3 sequence reads: CAGAEAGGNYGYTF. The CDR3 nucleotides read TGTGCCGGAGCGGAGGCAGGGGGGAACTATGGCTACACCTTC.